Presented here are 14 T cell receptor beta chains from one specimen sequenced in a study of shared clonotypes between healthy human individuals. Using immunoSEQ multiplex PCR, the repertoire was profiled, and TCRdb retains in-frame clones only, with some absent. The table has just under 350,000 clones, 73% seen once. Input material: memory CD4+ T cells sorted from blood. Indicated subset: CD45RA-negative fraction. The receptors derive from a man aged 30 to 39 in good health.

This chain uses TRBV14 with TRBJ2-6; unclear D gene. This CDR3 contains 13 residues. Germline loops: CDR1 SGHDN, CDR2 FVKESK. Between the trimmed V and J ends, which lost 4 bases and 0 bases, there was a span of 1 base. CDR3 sequence reads: CASSPSGANVLTF. For the CDR3, the DNA is TGTGCCAGCAGCCCCTCTGGGGCCAACGTCCTGACTTTC.

This chain joins TRBV6-6 and TRBJ1-4; D remains unclear. V was trimmed by 5 bases and J by 0 bases, leaving 7 bases between them. Germline V gives CDR1 MNHNY, CDR2 SVGAGI (reference sequence). The CDR3 is made up of 14 amino acids. CDR3 in DNA: TGTGCCAGCAGTAGGGCCCCAACTAATGAAAAACTGTTTTTT. It translates to CASSRAPTNEKLFF.

The J gene is TRBJ2-1, the V gene TRBV7-3; TRBD1 aligns across 9 bases. CDR3 size: 16 residues. The junction had 8 bases not matched to a gene; V was cut back by 0 bases and J by 8 bases. Germline V lookup: CDR1 SGHTA, CDR2 FQGTGA. The DNA for the CDR3 is TGTGCCAGCAGCTTAACTCCGGGACAGGGATCAGATGAGCAGTTCTTC. This translates into CASSLTPGQGSDEQFF.

CDR3 sequence (DNA): TGTGCCAGCAGTGTCTTGGGCAACACTGAAGCTTTCTTT. Amino acids: CASSVLGNTEAFF. The V and J genes are TRBV2 and TRBJ1-1; D remains ambiguous. V was shortened by 4 bases and J by 2 bases, with 8 bases between the two germline ends. The CDR3 totals 13 residues. Germline-derived CDR1 and CDR2 are SNHLY and FYNNEI.

This clone was detected only once. This chain connects TRBV6-1 to TRBJ1-4; the D is unclear. The V gene lost 6 bases and the J gene lost 3 bases, with 5 bases spanning the gap. The germline V gene has CDR1 MNHNS and CDR2 SASEGT. The CDR3 is 12 amino acids. The CDR3: CASRTPNEKLFF. CDR3 nucleotide sequence: TGTGCCAGCAGAACTCCTAATGAAAAACTGTTTTTT.

This clone appeared once. The chain is built from TRBV28 and TRBJ2-2, with D maybe TRBD1 (5 bases). From germline, CDR1 is MDHEN and CDR2 SYDVKM. The CDR3 totals 17 residues. The ends were cut back, 1 base at V and 1 base at J, with 13 bases in the middle. The CDR3 DNA reads TGTGCCAGCAGTTTATTGGCAGGGCCCGTGAACACCGGGGAGCTGTTTTTT. Translated: CASSLLAGPVNTGELFF.

This chain connects TRBV7-9 to TRBJ2-5, with 12 bases identical to TRBD1. Germline CDR1 reads SEHNR; CDR2 reads FQNEAQ (reference sequence). This CDR3 is 13 amino acids long. With 5 bases clipped from V and 7 bases from J, the junction kept 2 bases outside the gene matches. The CDR3 sequence: CASSGTGGMTQYF. DNA of the CDR3: TGTGCCAGCAGCGGGACAGGGGGCATGACCCAGTACTTC.

V and J are TRBV9 and TRBJ2-1; the match to TRBD1 covers 7 bases. CDR1 and CDR2 from the germline V gene are SGDLS and YYNGEE. This CDR3 has 17 residues. V shed 5 bases and J 4 bases; nucleotides not matched to a gene: 15. CDR3 DNA: TGTGCCAGCAGTGGACGACCGGGACAGCGTGCTTACAATGAGCAGTTCTTC. Encoded protein: CASSGRPGQRAYNEQFF.

The chain joins TRBV18 to TRBJ2-2, with D possibly matching TRBD2 (5 bases). The CDR3 has 14 amino acids. The germline V gene has CDR1 KGHSH and CDR2 LQKENI. Trimming cost V 3 bases and J 5 bases, with 10 bases left between them. The CDR3 region is CASSPEGWTGELFF. As DNA, the CDR3 is TGTGCCAGCTCACCTGAGGGTTGGACCGGGGAGCTGTTTTTT. Drawing the rest from reference TRBV18 and TRBJ2-2, the complete variable domain is NAGVMQNPRHLVRRRGQEARLRCSPMKGHSHVYWYRQLPEEGLKFMVYLQKENIIDESGMPKERFSAEFPKEGPSILRIQQVVRGDSAAYFCASSPEGWTGELFFGEGSRLTVL.

The chain joins TRBV9 to TRBJ1-1; D gene uncertain. V was shortened by 0 bases and J by 6 bases, with 9 bases between the two germline ends. CDR1 and CDR2 from the germline V gene are SGDLS and YYNGEE. This CDR3 has 13 residues. The chain's CDR3 is CASSVDPIAEAFF. The CDR3, as DNA: TGTGCCAGCAGCGTAGACCCCATTGCTGAAGCTTTCTTT.

This sequence joins TRBV7-9 and TRBJ2-2; TRBD2 matches 14 bases. Losses at the gene ends were 5 bases for V and 7 bases for J; bases not matched to a gene: 9. In germline, CDR1 is SEHNR, CDR2 FQNEAQ (reference sequence). The CDR3 is made up of 17 amino acids. Here the CDR3 reads CASSLGTSGSRIGELFF. CDR3 DNA: TGTGCCAGCAGCCTCGGGACTAGCGGGAGTAGAATCGGGGAGCTGTTTTTT. Full variable domain (remainder filled in from reference TRBV7-9 and TRBJ2-2): DTGVSQNPRHKITKRGQNVTFRCDPISEHNRLYWYRQTLGQGPEFLTYFQNEAQLEKSRLLSDRFSAERPKGSFSTLEIQRTEQGDSAMYLCASSLGTSGSRIGELFFGEGSRLTVL.

This chain joins TRBV7-2 and TRBJ2-5; TRBD1 matches 7 bases. The length of the CDR3 is 14 residues. Germline loops: CDR1 SGHTA, CDR2 FQGNSA. Trimming cost V 5 bases and J 3 bases; bases outside gene matches: 6. CDR3: CASSQNRGKETQYF. CDR3 nucleotides: TGTGCCAGCAGCCAGAACAGGGGTAAAGAGACCCAGTACTTC.

The J gene is TRBJ2-4, the V gene TRBV18; 7 nucleotides line up with TRBD1. The germline V gene encodes CDR1 KGHSH and CDR2 LQKENI. Unmatched junction bases numbered 10, after V lost 5 bases and J lost 6 bases. The CDR3 runs to 15 residues. CDR3 region: CASSDTGEIGNIQYF. The DNA for the CDR3 is TGTGCCAGCTCAGACACAGGGGAGATTGGAAACATTCAGTACTTC. Variable domain in full (rest from reference TRBV18 and TRBJ2-4): NAGVMQNPRHLVRRRGQEARLRCSPMKGHSHVYWYRQLPEEGLKFMVYLQKENIIDESGMPKERFSAEFPKEGPSILRIQQVVRGDSAAYFCASSDTGEIGNIQYFGAGTRLSVL.

The chain is built from TRBV5-1 and TRBJ2-5; D is ambiguous. V was trimmed by 6 bases and J by 1 base, leaving 10 bases between them. Germline assignment: CDR1 SGHRS and CDR2 YFSETQ. This CDR3 is 13 amino acids long. This chain's CDR3 is CASTELGQETQYF. CDR3 coding DNA: TGCGCCAGCACCGAGTTGGGCCAAGAGACCCAGTACTTC. Full variable domain (missing parts from reference TRBV5-1 and TRBJ2-5): KAGVTQTPRYLIKTRGQQVTLSCSPISGHRSVSWYQQTPGQGLQFLFEYFSETQRNKGNFPGRFSGRQFSNSRSEMNVSTLELGDSALYLCASTELGQETQYFGPGTRLLVL.